The following is a T cell receptor (beta chain) sequence with its context. What it binds is not known. The germline V gene encodes CDR1 SGHTS and CDR2 YDEGEE. Deletions cut 3 bases from V and 4 bases from J, with 10 bases between. The CDR3 spans 14 residues. The data were obtained in a study of cytomegalovirus exposure and HLA in healthy donors. Study-wide results and caveats: With high specificity and sensitivity, the classifier reportedly diagnosed cytomegalovirus status. The study flagged about 150 TCR beta chains as cytomegalovirus-associated.

Vbeta (60) and Jbeta (13) primers were used in the PCR. Per the original methods: Roughly 83 million unique TCR beta chains, roughly 11 million of them shared, were counted by a later analysis. Profiled with immunoSEQ multiplex PCR; TCRdb holds only in-frame clones, not every one. D and trimming were read from the DNA, whereas the V and J calls and clone size are those reported in that table. The sample lists approximately 100,000 clones; about 80% were seen once. Whereas donors were nominally healthy upon sampling, unrecorded immune exposures were probable. The material sequenced was PBMCs. The chain carries TRBV5-8 and TRBJ2-2; D is perhaps TRBD2 (6 bases). The receptor's source is a man between 35 and 55 years old in good health and CMV-seronegative. The CDR3 DNA reads TGTGCCAGCAGCTATGAGACTAGCACCGGGGAGCTGTTTTTT. It yields the protein CASSYETSTGELFF.